A selection of T cell receptor beta chains follows, all from one sample in a study of blood T cell repertoires in COVID-19. Clones were read by immunoSEQ multiplex PCR, and TCRdb kept only the in-frame ones, dropping some. The sample gives roughly 180,000 clones, approximately 88% of which show up once; roughly 4% is in the top ten. The sequencing input was peripheral blood. Source of these receptors: a young woman with acute or convalescent COVID-19. The CDR3 runs from the conserved cysteine through the conserved F or W. The D gene is left open where the match is weak. Only part of the rows carry a size: once, few, many, or a class if the clone is expanded.

abundance	j_gene	v_gene	d_gene	CDR3aa	CDR3nt
.	TRBJ2-6	TRBV24-1	TRBD1	CATSDPRTGGSSGANVLTF	TGTGCCACCAGTGACCCGAGGACAGGGGGAAGCTCTGGGGCCAACGTCCTGACTTTC
.	TRBJ2-7	TRBV7-9	.	CASSLVRGGSGEQYF	TGTGCCAGCAGCTTAGTCAGGGGCGGGAGCGGGGAGCAGTACTTC
once	TRBJ2-7	TRBV16	.	CASNLQQGDEQYF	TGTGCCAGCAATCTTCAACAGGGTGACGAGCAGTACTTC
.	TRBJ2-1	TRBV28	.	CASISQATPSNEQFF	TGTGCCAGCATAAGCCAGGCGACCCCGAGCAATGAGCAGTTCTTC
.	TRBJ1-6	TRBV2	.	CASSESFTGQSPLHF	TGTGCCAGCAGTGAATCTTTTACGGGACAATCACCCCTCCACTTT
.	TRBJ1-3	TRBV13	.	CASSPGRNTIYF	TGTGCCAGCTCCCCTGGCAGAAACACCATATATTTT
.	TRBJ2-7	TRBV11-3	TRBD2	CASSLVTTSGFSYEQYF	TGTGCCAGCAGCTTAGTCACGACTAGCGGGTTCTCCTACGAGCAGTACTTC
.	TRBJ1-6	TRBV27	TRBD1	CASSFRTGRYNSPLHF	TGTGCCAGCAGTTTTCGGACAGGGAGGTATAATTCACCCCTCCACTTT
.	TRBJ1-1	TRBV7-9	.	CAGGGRTEAFF	TGTGCCGGGGGAGGGCGGACTGAAGCTTTCTTT
.	TRBJ1-6	TRBV19	.	CASSNQGTNSPLHF	TGTGCCAGTAGTAACCAGGGAACAAATTCACCCCTCCACTTT
.	TRBJ1-6	TRBV10-3	.	CAISGGAGNSPLHF	TGTGCCATCAGTGGAGGCGCGGGGAATTCACCCCTCCACTTT
.	TRBJ2-3	TRBV28	TRBD2	CASSFGKTSGTFGDTQYF	TGTGCCAGCAGTTTCGGGAAGACTAGCGGGACGTTTGGAGATACGCAGTATTTT
.	TRBJ2-3	TRBV11-2	.	CATLDGVLSTDTQYF	TGTGCCACCCTAGACGGGGTACTAAGCACAGATACGCAGTATTTT
.	TRBJ2-7	TRBV27	TRBD2	CASSLFGGGYEQYF	TGTGCCAGCAGTTTATTTGGGGGGGGATACGAGCAGTACTTC
once	TRBJ2-5	TRBV28	.	CASQPGVTPQETQYF	TGTGCCAGCCAACCCGGGGTAACCCCTCAAGAGACCCAGTACTTC
few	TRBJ2-7	TRBV14	.	CASSRNSWYEQYF	TGTGCCAGCAGCCGAAACAGCTGGTACGAGCAGTACTTC
.	TRBJ2-5	TRBV11-2	TRBD2	CASSLEGGLVGETQYF	TGTGCCAGCAGCTTAGAAGGGGGACTAGTGGGAGAGACCCAGTACTTC
.	TRBJ2-3	TRBV5-1	.	CASLRGSGTDTQYF	TGCGCCAGCTTAAGGGGGAGCGGCACAGATACGCAGTATTTT
.	TRBJ2-5	TRBV12-3/TRBV12-4	TRBD2	CASRLAGGETQYF	TGTGCCAGCAGATTAGCGGGAGGAGAGACCCAGTACTTC
.	TRBJ1-1	TRBV7-2	.	CASSTRTAEAFF	TGTGCCAGCAGCACCCGGACAGCTGAAGCTTTCTTT
.	TRBJ1-1	TRBV4-2	.	CASSQDPGKAFF	TGTGCCAGCAGCCAAGATCCGGGGAAAGCTTTCTTT
once	TRBJ1-5	TRBV2	TRBD1	CASSGTGADQPQHF	TGTGCCAGCAGTGGGACAGGGGCCGATCAGCCCCAGCATTTT
.	TRBJ1-5	TRBV15	TRBD1	CATSSKSTGDQPQHF	TGTGCCACCAGCAGCAAATCCACAGGGGATCAGCCCCAGCATTTT
.	TRBJ1-5	TRBV18	TRBD1	CASSPTGADQPQHF	TGTGCCAGCTCACCGACAGGGGCCGATCAGCCCCAGCATTTT
.	TRBJ2-2	TRBV4-2	TRBD1	CASSQVLPGQGAGELFF	TGTGCCAGCAGCCAAGTCTTACCGGGACAGGGGGCCGGGGAGCTGTTTTTT
.	TRBJ2-4	TRBV9	.	CASSVVPGSHIQYF	TGTGCCAGCAGCGTAGTTCCTGGCTCACACATTCAGTACTTC
.	TRBJ1-5	TRBV7-2	.	CASSLFYGYSGQPQHF	TGTGCCAGCAGCTTATTTTATGGGTATTCGGGTCAGCCCCAGCATTTT
.	TRBJ2-1	TRBV7-2	TRBD2	CASSLAWEGSNEQFF	TGTGCCAGCAGCTTAGCGTGGGAGGGGTCCAATGAGCAGTTCTTC
.	TRBJ1-1	TRBV6-5	.	CASTTDGEANTEAFF	TGTGCCAGCACCACAGATGGGGAGGCGAACACTGAAGCTTTCTTT
.	TRBJ1-1	TRBV6-2/TRBV6-3	.	CASSYLRGAPTEAFF	TGTGCCAGCAGTTATCTGCGGGGGGCGCCCACTGAAGCTTTCTTT
.	TRBJ2-5	TRBV7-9	TRBD2	CASSSTSGYQETQYF	TGTGCCAGCAGCTCTACTAGCGGATACCAAGAGACCCAGTACTTC
.	TRBJ2-1	TRBV6-6	.	CAGGETRYEQFF	TGTGCCGGTGGAGAGACTAGGTATGAGCAGTTCTTC
few	TRBJ1-1	TRBV7-9	TRBD1	CASSLSVDRAEAFF	TGTGCCAGCAGCTTAAGCGTCGACAGGGCTGAAGCTTTCTTT
once	TRBJ2-3	TRBV7-9	.	CAAPRGGSTDTQYF	TGTGCCGCCCCCCGTGGCGGTTCCACAGATACGCAGTATTTT
.	TRBJ1-5	TRBV28	TRBD1	CASSLRKGGTNYQPQHF	TGTGCCAGCAGTCTAAGAAAAGGGGGCACTAATTATCAGCCCCAGCATTTT
.	TRBJ2-2	TRBV5-1	.	CASSLGGTNGELFF	TGCGCCAGCAGCTTGGGGGGGACAAACGGGGAGCTGTTTTTT
few	TRBJ2-7	TRBV9	.	CASSGSQASYEQYF	TGTGCCAGCAGCGGTTCCCAGGCATCCTACGAGCAGTACTTC
.	TRBJ2-7	TRBV11-3	.	CASSLTVVLLGEQYF	TGTGCCAGCAGCTTGACAGTTGTTCTTTTGGGGGAGCAGTACTTC
few	TRBJ1-1	TRBV3-1/TRBV3-2	TRBD1	CASSPAGQGVTPGAFF	TGTGCCAGCAGCCCCGCCGGACAGGGGGTTACGCCGGGAGCTTTCTTT
.	TRBJ2-7	TRBV5-1	.	CASSLGQAASEQYF	TGCGCCAGCAGCTTGGGACAGGCGGCGAGCGAGCAGTACTTC
.	TRBJ2-5	TRBV2	TRBD2	CASSGGTSGARETQYF	TGTGCCAGCAGCGGAGGGACTAGCGGGGCCCGGGAGACCCAGTACTTC
few	TRBJ1-2	TRBV2	.	CASSDRFGGYTF	TGTGCCAGCAGTGACAGGTTCGGTGGCTACACCTTC
.	TRBJ2-5	TRBV9	TRBD1	CASSVGAPGQPQETQYF	TGTGCCAGCAGCGTAGGAGCCCCGGGACAGCCACAAGAGACCCAGTACTTC
.	TRBJ2-1	TRBV5-1	.	CASSLFGGPMDEQFF	TGCGCCAGCAGCTTGTTCGGGGGGCCGATGGATGAGCAGTTCTTC
.	TRBJ2-3	TRBV11-2	TRBD1	CASTKRDRPTDTQYF	TGTGCCAGCACCAAAAGGGACAGGCCGACAGATACGCAGTATTTT
once	TRBJ2-7	TRBV9	.	CASSVEGGGTPYEQYF	TGTGCCAGCAGCGTAGAAGGTGGCGGGACCCCCTACGAGCAGTACTTC
.	TRBJ2-3	TRBV7-3	TRBD1	CASSLTGTADTQYF	TGTGCCAGCAGCTTAACCGGGACAGCAGATACGCAGTATTTT